A selection of T cell receptor beta chains follows, all from one sample in a study of CD8+ T cells in alopecia areata. Profiling relied on immunoSEQ multiplex PCR, and the TCRdb table lists in-frame clones only, not all of them. The sample lists about 180,000 clones, 50% to 60% occurring once. The source was CD4+ T cells sorted from blood, collected at week 0. The receptor set was obtained from a human donor with alopecia areata. Each CDR3 is given with its conserved first and last residue. D genes are given only for firm matches. Not all rows give a size; the values are once, few, many and, for expanded clones, a class.

J gene | CDR3 length | D gene | clone size | V gene | CDR3 DNA | CDR3 protein
TRBJ2-7 | 15 | TRBD1 | - | TRBV7-8 | TGTGCCAGCAGACAGGAGGACAGGGGTCTCTACGAGCAGTACTTC | CASRQEDRGLYEQYF
TRBJ1-1 | 14 | - | - | TRBV5-1 | TGCGCCAGCAGCCCCCTAGGACAGAACACTGAAGCTTTCTTT | CASSPLGQNTEAFF
TRBJ1-6 | 16 | - | - | TRBV27 | TGTGCCAGCAGTTTAGGGGATGGGGGGCGTCTATCACCCCTCCACTTT | CASSLGDGGRLSPLHF
TRBJ1-4 | 11 | - | - | TRBV20-1 | TGCAGTGTAGGGGGTGTTGAAAAACTGTTTTTT | CSVGGVEKLFF
TRBJ2-3 | 14 | - | few | TRBV4-2 | TGTGCCAGCAGCCAGGTGGACCCGGCGGATACGCAGTATTTT | CASSQVDPADTQYF
TRBJ2-1 | 14 | - | - | TRBV29-1 | TGCAGCGTCGCACAGAACCTCGCGGGGAATGAGCAGTTCTTC | CSVAQNLAGNEQFF
TRBJ1-2 | 13 | - | few | TRBV30 | TGTGCCTGGACCCGGATGGCAGGGGTCGGCTACACCTTC | CAWTRMAGVGYTF
TRBJ2-3 | 17 | TRBD2 | - | TRBV19 | TGTGCCAGTAGTATATACATTGGAGCGGGGTTCACAGATACGCAGTATTTT | CASSIYIGAGFTDTQYF
TRBJ1-1 | 14 | - | - | TRBV4-1 | TGCGCCAGCAGCCAATATGTGATGAACACTGAAGCTTTCTTT | CASSQYVMNTEAFF
TRBJ1-1 | 13 | - | - | TRBV7-2 | TGTGCCAGCAGCCCCCAACGTACCACTGAAGCTTTCTTT | CASSPQRTTEAFF
TRBJ1-1 | 13 | - | - | TRBV29-1 | TGCAGCGTTGGGGGGGCAATGAACACTGAAGCTTTCTTT | CSVGGAMNTEAFF
TRBJ2-1 | 14 | - | - | TRBV6-5 | TGTGCCAGCAGTAAGACGGGACTTCACAATGAGCAGTTCTTC | CASSKTGLHNEQFF
TRBJ2-5 | 16 | TRBD1 | - | TRBV7-7 | TGTGCCAGCAGCTTAACCCCCCGGACAGGGAGGGAGACCCAGTACTTC | CASSLTPRTGRETQYF
TRBJ2-3 | 16 | - | once | TRBV4-2 | TGTGCCAGCAGCCAAGTCAGTCTAGGGGTCACAGATACGCAGTATTTT | CASSQVSLGVTDTQYF
TRBJ1-5 | 18 | TRBD1 | - | TRBV4-1 | TGCGCCAGCAGCCAAGACTCGGGACAGACTTTTCTGTATCAGCCCCAGCATTTT | CASSQDSGQTFLYQPQHF
TRBJ1-2 | 13 | TRBD1 | - | TRBV6-5 | TGTGCCAGCAGTTTACAGGGGAACTATGGCTACACCTTC | CASSLQGNYGYTF